This T cell receptor beta chain was retrieved from a study of blood T cell repertoires in COVID-19 (TCRdb year 2020). In the study overall: Samples from collaborators originated in the United States, Italy and Spain and spanned both the acute and convalescent phases of COVID-19. The material from the prospective study consisted of cDNA or gDNA derived from T cells, B-cell-depleted T cells, or PBMCs. Deeply sampled blood TCRbeta repertoires from subjects exposed to, actively infected with, or recovered from COVID-19 were included in the dataset. The repertoires were released in a freely available public database intended as a resource for research on the immune response to SARS-CoV-2. The samples were drawn from two sources: the first 160 participants of the ongoing ImmuneRACE study, and fewer than 1,500 subjects contributed by 6 global collaborators. The sample metadata nearly always contained a de-identified subject ID, COVID-19 status, age in years and sex. Where available, HLA class I and class II types were taken from metadata supplied by the sample provider and were not determined by assay-based typing.

Whole blood was collected in K2EDTA tubes by collaborating institutions according to the institutions' own protocols. Collaborator samples were shipped for TCRbeta analysis as frozen whole blood, isolated PBMCs, or DNA extracted from either sample type. TCRbeta CDR3 regions were amplified from genomic DNA by means of the immunoSEQ Assay, a bias-controlled multiplex PCR. From the authors' description of their analysis: Nucleated cell counts per sample were estimated from amplification of reference gene primers within the assay. To quantify the absolute abundance of each unique TCRbeta CDR3 rearrangement, sequence reads were collapsed and filtered. For each sample, productive Simpson clonality was calculated by taking the square root of Simpson's diversity index across productive rearrangements. TCRdb limited this immuneACCESS table to in-frame rearrangements with V and J called. A share of clones is missing; checked studies link under half to unresolved V genes, and the rest is unexplained. That table is the source of V, J and clone size, and D and trimming were worked out from the DNA. The sample table lists 45,000 to 50,000 clones, roughly nine tenths of them with a count of one. The biggest ten clones account for 9.2% of the sample.

As encoded in the germline V gene (reference sequence), CDR1 is SGHNT while CDR2 is YYREEE. From the cysteine through the phenylalanine, the CDR3 covers 13 amino acids. The entry retains the CDR3 DNA only, 39 bases that are in frame from base 1. V is clipped by 0 bases and J by 4 bases, and the sequence between their germline boundaries is 7 bases long. About this clone: The target of this receptor is not known. The sample holds no much larger clone one base away, and base qualities are not on file.

Beyond this particular receptor, the publication reports: Clinical and demographic metadata were provided uncurated, with the amount varying by source and participant.

The receptor chain draws on TRBV5-4 and TRBJ2-5; matching of 5 bases hints at TRBD2 as the D gene. Source material: peripheral blood. The sequence came from a human donor in a cohort sampled during active COVID-19. The CDR3 here reads CASSLASGETQYF. The bases are TGTGCCAGCAGCTTGGCCAGCGGAGAGACCCAGTACTTC.